The rows below give T cell receptor beta chains drawn from one sample of a study of tumor and adjacent non-tumor tissue in lung cancer. Each CDR3 protein gets one entry after TCRdb re-called the multiplex PCR reads with MiXCR. The table shows 65,000 to 70,000 distinct CDR3 sequences, with about 61% occurring only once. Material: lung tumor tissue. The receptor set was obtained from a man in his fifties or sixties with non-small cell lung cancer. The CDR3 runs from the conserved cysteine through the conserved F or W. A D gene is named only where the DNA matches it firmly. Clone size is given for some rows only: seen once, a few or many times, or a class if the clone is expanded.

d_call clone_size j_call v_call cdr3_aa cdr3_nt
- few TRBJ2-1 TRBV28 CASSSTFGTQTDSYNEQFF TGTGCCAGCAGTTCAACCTTCGGGACACAGACCGATTCCTACAATGAGCAGTTCTTC
- medium-sized TRBJ1-1 TRBV4-1 CASSQLATGMNTEAFF TGCGCCAGCAGCCAACTGGCCACAGGCATGAACACTGAAGCTTTCTTT
- many TRBJ1-6 TRBV12-3/TRBV12-4 CATVIQGSPLHF TGTGCCACCGTAATCCAGGGTTCACCCCTCCACTTT
TRBD2 - TRBJ2-5 TRBV5-4 CASRRPSGRGTQYF TGTGCCAGTCGCAGACCTAGCGGGCGAGGGACCCAGTACTTC
- - TRBJ2-3 TRBV11-2 CASSPQEAYSTDKQYF TGTGCCAGCAGCCCTCAGGAGGCGTATAGCACAGATAAGCAGTATTTT
- many TRBJ1-4 TRBV29-1 CSVRTVTNEKLFF TGCAGCGTCCGGACGGTAACTAATGAAAAACTGTTTTTT
TRBD1 - TRBJ2-1 TRBV15 CATSRYRQGLIRIF TGTGCCACCAGCAGGTACCGACAGGGGTTGATTCGGATCTTC
TRBD1 few TRBJ1-6 TRBV20-1 CSAPGGGSPLHF TGCAGTGCTCCAGGGGGCGGCTCGCCCCTCCACTTT
- - TRBJ1-6 TRBV11-2 CASSLPTQAFASPLHF TGTGCCAGCAGCTTGCCAACCCAGGCTTTCGCTTCACCCCTCCACTTT
TRBD2 - TRBJ2-1 TRBV6-1 CASSEDWTSEQLF TGTGCCAGCAGTGAAGATTGGACTAGTGAGCAGCTCTTC
- - TRBJ2-3 TRBV11-2 CAGCLDAHPTDTQYF TGTGCCGGCTGCTTAGATGCGCATCCCACAGATACGCAGTATTTT
TRBD2 few TRBJ2-1 TRBV29-1 CSVEREGHNEQFF TGCAGCGTTGAGCGGGAGGGCCACAATGAGCAGTTCTTC
- - TRBJ2-7 TRBV20-1 CSARVPFDVVRGYEQYF TGCAGTGCTAGAGTACCGTTCGACGTGGTTCGCGGCTACGAGCAGTACTTC
TRBD1 few TRBJ2-7 TRBV28 CASYRQGGDYEQYF TGTGCCAGCTACCGACAGGGTGGGGATTACGAGCAGTACTTC
- once TRBJ2-1 TRBV6-2/TRBV6-3 CASISLGNEQFF TGTGCCAGCATCTCGCTGGGGAATGAGCAGTTCTTT